These T cell receptor beta chains were read from a single sample in a study of regulatory T cells in long-lasting Graves disease. From the multiplex PCR reads, TCRdb called clonotypes with MiXCR, one entry per CDR3 protein. The sample carries 550,000 to 700,000 distinct CDR3 sequences, about 15% recorded once. These sequences were also reported in another study, on T cells in Graves' hyperthyroidism and ophthalmopathy.

The material was peripheral blood mononuclear cells (PBMCs), obtained at new diagnosis, from a patient treated with antithyroid drugs. The receptors derive from a man younger than 35 with Graves disease. The conserved cysteine and the conserved F or W are not part of the CDR3 here. Rows give clone size only sometimes, using once, few, many, or a class for an expanded clone.

TRBV12-3/TRBV12-4 | many | ASSAPGQGVDEQY
TRBV28 | few | ASRPGQPYGYT
TRBV20-1 | - | SANSGGGPYNEQF
TRBV10-3 | - | AISENLGVNTEAF
TRBV27 | - | AKVTLGENTGELF
TRBV20-1 | many | SARDRGRGGETQY
TRBV20-1 | many | SARASGSGDIQY
TRBV19 | - | ASSGVAGQKLF
TRBV20-1 | - | SARVSQGAESPLH
TRBV12-3/TRBV12-4 | many | ASSLSLTGGGYEQY
TRBV3-1 | many | ASSQSGSLI
TRBV5-4 | - | ASRERESGTDTQY
TRBV4-1 | - | ASSQEGTSLATDTQY
TRBV20-1 | - | SARELTGASNQPQH
TRBV10-3 | few | AITRASVANTGELF
TRBV27 | many | ASSLSSYSNQPQH
TRBV6-2/TRBV6-3 | few | ASSYSKPTPVGWLAKNIQY
TRBV24-1 | few | ATSSLAEPSHNEQF
TRBV11-2 | many | ASRRGQAFTGELF
TRBV20-1 | many | SARDPVQETQY
TRBV9 | many | ASSDRDRDYEQY
TRBV7-8 | many | ASSLAFGGRNTEAF
TRBV7-2 | many | ASSLTGQGAYTEAF
TRBV19 | - | ASSTTWRRGKNIQY
TRBV20-1 | many | SARAGTGGYEQY
TRBV6-1 | many | ASSEADGTSGRALPSDEQF
TRBV7-9 | many | ASSLRGQTEAF
TRBV24-1 | many | ANFPTGRLDYGYT
TRBV11-2 | many | ASSLVPGTYNEQF
TRBV20-1 | many | SARGDRAYGYT
TRBV6-2/TRBV6-3 | few | ARSRTEAF
TRBV5-4 | - | ASSPGGYRGSTEAF
TRBV20-1 | many | SVSRGGRRETQY
TRBV7-9 | many | ANSGVQETQY
TRBV11-2 | - | ASSPMRDSPLH
TRBV3-1 | - | ATGGTTGELF
TRBV24-1 | - | ATSDSRPPQY
TRBV7-2 | - | ASTQLAGERQY
TRBV3-1 | - | ASSQRESVGELF
TRBV12-3/TRBV12-4 | many | ASSPHLVQGRADTQY
TRBV20-1 | - | SAGGGTYEQF
TRBV27 | few | ASSFLVAGGSPLH
TRBV3-1 | - | ASSQGLQLGDGYT
TRBV9 | few | ASSVSSLSANTGELF
TRBV4-1 | once | ASSNGTPRQY
TRBV5-1 | many | ASSLEGQTDTQY
TRBV5-1 | many | ASSSRLAGAYNEQF
TRBV4-1 | - | ASSQAPEGGGEQF
TRBV9 | many | ASSAHTGHEQY
TRBV7-3 | - | ASNPSGTPPDNEQF
TRBV28 | - | ASTSGTSGPYEQY
TRBV12-3/TRBV12-4 | many | ASSLAPGVGTDTQY
TRBV20-1 | many | SAGGTSGVTDTQY
TRBV12-3/TRBV12-4 | many | ASRPPPGTVNTEAF